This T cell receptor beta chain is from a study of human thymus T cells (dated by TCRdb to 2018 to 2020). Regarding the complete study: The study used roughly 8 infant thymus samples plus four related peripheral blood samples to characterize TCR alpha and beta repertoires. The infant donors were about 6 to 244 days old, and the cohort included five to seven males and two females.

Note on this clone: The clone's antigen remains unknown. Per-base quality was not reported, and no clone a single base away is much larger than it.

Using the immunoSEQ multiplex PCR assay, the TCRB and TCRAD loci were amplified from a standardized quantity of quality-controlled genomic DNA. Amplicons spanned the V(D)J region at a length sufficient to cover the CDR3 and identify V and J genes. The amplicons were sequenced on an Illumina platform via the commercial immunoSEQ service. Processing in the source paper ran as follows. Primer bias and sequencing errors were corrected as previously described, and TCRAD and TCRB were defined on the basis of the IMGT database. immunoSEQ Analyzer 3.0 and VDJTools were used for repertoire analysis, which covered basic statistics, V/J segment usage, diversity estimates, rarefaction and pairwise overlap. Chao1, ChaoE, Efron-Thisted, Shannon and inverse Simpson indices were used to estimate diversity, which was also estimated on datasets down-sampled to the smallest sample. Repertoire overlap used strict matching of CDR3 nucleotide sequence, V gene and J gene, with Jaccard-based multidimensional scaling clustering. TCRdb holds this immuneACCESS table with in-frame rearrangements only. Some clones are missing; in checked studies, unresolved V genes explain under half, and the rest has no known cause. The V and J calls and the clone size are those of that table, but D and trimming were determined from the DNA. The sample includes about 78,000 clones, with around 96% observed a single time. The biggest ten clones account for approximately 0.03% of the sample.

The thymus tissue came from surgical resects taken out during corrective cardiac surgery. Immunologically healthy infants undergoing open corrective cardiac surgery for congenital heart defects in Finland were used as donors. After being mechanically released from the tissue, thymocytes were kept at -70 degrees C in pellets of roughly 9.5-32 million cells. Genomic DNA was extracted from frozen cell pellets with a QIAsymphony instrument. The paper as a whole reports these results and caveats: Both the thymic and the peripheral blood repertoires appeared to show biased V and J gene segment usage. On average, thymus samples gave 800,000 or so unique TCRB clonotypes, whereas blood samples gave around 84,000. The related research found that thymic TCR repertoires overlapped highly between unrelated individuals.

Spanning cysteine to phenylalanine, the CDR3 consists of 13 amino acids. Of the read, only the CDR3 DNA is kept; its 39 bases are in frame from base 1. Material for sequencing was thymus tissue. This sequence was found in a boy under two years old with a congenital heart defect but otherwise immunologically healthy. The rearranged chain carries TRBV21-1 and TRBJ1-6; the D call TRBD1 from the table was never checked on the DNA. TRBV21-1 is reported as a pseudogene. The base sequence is TGTGCCACCCAGACAGCTTTGGAATCACCCCTCCACTTT. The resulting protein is CATQTALESPLHF.